A single sample gave rise to the 19 T cell receptor beta chains below, sequenced in a study of T cell responses to AZD1222 COVID-19 vaccine. Using immunoSEQ multiplex PCR, the repertoire was profiled, and TCRdb retains in-frame clones only, with some absent. The data contain 120,000 to 150,000 clones, 91% of them seen just once; the ten biggest clones take up around 5.5%. The sequenced sample was peripheral blood, obtained on day 0 of AZD1222 vaccination. Receptors originate from an adult in good health.

The rearrangement joins TRBV18 to TRBJ2-7; D gene unclear. The CDR3 extends over 13 amino acids. Trimming took off 3 bases at V and 2 bases at J, with 8 bases between the two ends. Per the germline V gene, CDR1 is KGHSH and CDR2 is LQKENI. The CDR3: CASSPAKTYEQYF. The CDR3 nucleotides are TGTGCCAGCTCACCTGCCAAGACCTACGAGCAGTACTTC.

The chain carries TRBV5-5 and TRBJ1-4; 7 bases are a match to TRBD1. The CDR3 is 18 amino acids. V dropped 4 bases and J dropped 1; count of bases not matched to a gene: 13. Germline V gene sequence: CDR1 SGHKS, CDR2 YYEKEE (reference sequence). CDR3 sequence reads: CASSPVAGQEITNEKLFF. The DNA for the CDR3 is TGTGCCAGCAGCCCCGTTGCTGGACAGGAGATAACTAATGAAAAACTGTTTTTT.

V gene TRBV7-3 combines with J gene TRBJ1-1, with TRBD1 as a possible D gene (6 bases). CDR1 and CDR2 from the germline V gene are SGHTA and FQGTGA. V was pared by 4 bases and J by 4 bases, with 10 bases between. The CDR3 sequence is 13 residues long. This CDR3 reads CASSSGQITEAFF. CDR3 bases: TGTGCCAGCAGCTCCGGACAGATCACTGAAGCTTTCTTT.

The chain uses TRBV19 and TRBJ1-4; TRBD1 matches at 7 bases. V shed 4 bases, J shed 6 bases, and the junction held 8 bases outside the gene matches. CDR3 length: 15 amino acids. Looked up from germline, CDR1 is LNHDA and CDR2 is SQIVND (reference sequence). The CDR3 loop reads CASSTLGQADEKLFF. CDR3 nucleotide sequence: TGTGCCAGTAGTACGCTCGGACAGGCGGATGAAAAACTGTTTTTT.

The chain recombines TRBV11-3 with TRBJ2-3; D unresolved. The CDR3 contains 13 residues. The germline V gene has CDR1 SGHNT and CDR2 YENEEA. Between the trimmed V and J ends, which lost 1 base and 6 bases, there was a span of 8 bases. CDR3 amino acids: CASSLGHSDTQYF. CDR3 sequence (DNA): TGTGCCAGCAGCTTAGGGCACTCCGATACGCAGTATTTT.

The V gene is TRBV9, the J gene TRBJ1-2; D gene unclear. The V end lost 0 bases, the J end lost 4 bases, and 7 bases lay between the germline ends. The CDR3 runs 13 residues. The germline V gene encodes CDR1 SGDLS and CDR2 YYNGEE. CDR3 protein: CASSVGSLYGYTF. The CDR3 region has the DNA TGTGCCAGCAGCGTAGGGAGTCTCTATGGCTACACCTTC.

The chain links TRBV10-3 to TRBJ2-7, with D hard to call. The CDR3 runs to 15 residues. Germline CDR1 ENHRY, CDR2 SYGVKD. V was pared by 2 bases and J by 5 bases, with 16 bases between. CDR3 sequence reads: CAISEPEVGKNEQYF. The CDR3 DNA follows: TGTGCCATCAGTGAGCCCGAGGTGGGTAAAAACGAGCAGTACTTC.

CDR3 nucleotide sequence: TGTGCCAGCACGGGGGGCCGGCATCAGCCCCAGCATTTT. As protein: CASTGGRHQPQHF. The chain recombines TRBV2 with TRBJ1-5; TRBD1 might be the D (6 bases). The CDR3 runs 13 residues. The V gene's germline CDR1 is SNHLY and CDR2 FYNNEI. Between the trimmed V and J ends, which lost 7 bases and 5 bases, there was a span of 12 bases.

V gene TRBV30 combines with J gene TRBJ2-1; perhaps TRBD1 as D (5 bases). V was pared by 6 bases and J by 0 bases, with 24 bases between. CDR1 GTSNPN and CDR2 SVGIG come from the germline V gene (reference sequence). The length of the CDR3 is 18 residues. The CDR3 DNA reads TGTGCCTGTCCAGACAGTCTCGAAAGGCGTGACTCCTACAATGAGCAGTTCTTC. It encodes CACPDSLERRDSYNEQFF.

This sequence joins TRBV9 and TRBJ2-7, with 11 bases fitting TRBD2. V lost 4 bases to trimming and J lost 0 bases; unmatched junction nucleotides: 6. The germline V gene has CDR1 SGDLS and CDR2 YYNGEE. The CDR3 is 16 amino acids. The CDR3: CASSPQGLAVSYEQYF. The DNA for the CDR3 is TGTGCCAGCAGCCCCCAGGGACTAGCGGTCTCCTACGAGCAGTACTTC.

The V and J genes are TRBV7-3 and TRBJ1-2; D perhaps matches TRBD1 (5 bases). V was trimmed by 1 base and J by 4 bases, leaving 10 bases between them. CDR3 size: 14 residues. The germline V gene has CDR1 SGHTA and CDR2 FQGTGA. In nucleotides, the CDR3 is TGTGCCAGCAGCTTAAACCAGGGAGGCTATGGCTACACCTTC. As protein: CASSLNQGGYGYTF.

The V gene is TRBV4-3, the J gene TRBJ1-2; a weak D match, TRBD1 (5 bases). Trimming took off 4 bases at V and 7 bases at J, with 16 bases between the two ends. The germline V gene has CDR1 LGHNA and CDR2 YSLEER. This CDR3 has 14 amino acids. The CDR3 here is CASSRGVGGAGYTF. The CDR3 DNA follows: TGCGCCAGCAGCCGCGGAGTGGGGGGAGCTGGCTACACCTTC.

V usage is TRBV7-2 and J usage is TRBJ2-7; 8 positions agree with TRBD1. Germline values: CDR1 SGHTA, CDR2 FQGNSA. The CDR3 sequence is 16 residues long. V shed 5 bases and J 4 bases; nucleotides not matched to a gene: 13. This chain's CDR3 is CASSPSGTGVNYEQYF. CDR3 coding DNA: TGTGCCAGCAGCCCCTCCGGGACAGGAGTTAATTACGAGCAGTACTTC.

This clone was seen only once. The gene calls are TRBV19 and TRBJ2-5; TRBD1 agrees at 7 bases. The CDR3 length is 13 residues. Germline-derived CDR1 and CDR2 are LNHDA and SQIVND (reference sequence). The V and J ends lost 7 bases and 7 bases, in that order; junction bases with no gene match: 9. CDR3 nucleotide sequence: TGTGCCAGTATCTCTCAGGGGGAAGGGACCCAGTACTTC. It is translated as CASISQGEGTQYF.

This chain connects TRBV5-1 to TRBJ2-2; no reliable D call. The CDR3 sequence is 11 residues long. CDR1 is SGHRS, CDR2 YFSETQ, per germline. The ends were cut back, 2 bases at V and 8 bases at J, with 4 bases in the middle. The CDR3 reads CASSFTGELFF. The CDR3 DNA follows: TGCGCCAGCAGCTTCACAGGGGAGCTGTTTTTT.

The V and J genes are TRBV27 and TRBJ2-7; D is uncertain. This CDR3 has 13 residues. The V gene's germline CDR1 is MNHEY and CDR2 SMNVEV (reference sequence). Trimming stripped 4 bases from V and 1 base from J, with 8 bases between. CDR3 DNA: TGTGCCAGCAGTTCCCTGGGATCCTACGAGCAGTACTTC. Protein sequence: CASSSLGSYEQYF.

This clone showed up just once. J is TRBJ1-6 and V is TRBV25-1, with unresolved D. From germline, CDR1 is MGHDK and CDR2 SYGVNS. The V end lost 1 base, the J end lost 7 bases, and 11 bases lay between the germline ends. The CDR3 totals 15 residues. The CDR3 loop is CASSEFREVNSPLHF. DNA of the CDR3: TGTGCCAGCAGTGAATTCCGGGAAGTAAATTCACCCCTCCACTTT.

V is TRBV2 and J is TRBJ2-7, with 8 bases identical to TRBD1. CDR1 SNHLY and CDR2 FYNNEI come from the germline V gene. V shed 3 bases and J 4 bases; nucleotides not matched to a gene: 8. The CDR3 has 15 residues. The CDR3, as DNA: TGTGCCAGCAGTGACTGGACAGGGTATCGGTACGAGCAGTACTTC. Its translation is CASSDWTGYRYEQYF. Together with reference TRBV2 and TRBJ2-7, the CDR3 gives the full variable domain: EPEVTQTPSHQVTQMGQEVILRCVPISNHLYFYWYRQILGQKVEFLVSFYNNEISEKSEIFDDQFSVERPDGSNFTLKIRSTKLEDSAMYFCASSDWTGYRYEQYFGPGTRLTVT.

The V gene is TRBV7-2, the J gene TRBJ2-5; D might be TRBD2 (5 bases). Germline V CDR1 and CDR2: SGHTA, FQGNSA. V lost 0 bases to trimming and J lost 2 bases, with 10 bases between them. The CDR3 covers 15 residues. CDR3 DNA: TGTGCCAGCAGCTTAGCGGGAGCGTTTCAAGAGACCCAGTACTTC. Amino acids: CASSLAGAFQETQYF.